The source of this T cell receptor (beta chain) is a study of shared clonotypes between healthy human individuals. The genomic DNA of each subset was split evenly across several immunoSEQ plates. Profiled with immunoSEQ multiplex PCR; TCRdb holds only in-frame clones, not every one. The data hold 950,000 to 1,100,000 clones, with around three quarters observed a single time. This clone was recorded many times. The germline V gene encodes CDR1 SGDLS and CDR2 YYNGEE. V was pared by 2 bases and J by 4 bases, with 7 bases of the junction left unmatched. CDR3 size: 15 residues. This clonotype originated in a man aged 18-30 years in good health. Some clones in this sample may be carry-over from other donors' samples. This chain connects TRBV9 to TRBJ2-3; TRBD2 aligns across 7 bases. Sequenced: memory CD4+ T cells from PBMCs. Subset: CD45RA-negative fraction. This chain's CDR3 is CASSVKAAGADTQYF. CDR3 nucleotides: TGTGCCAGCAGCGTCAAGGCCGCGGGGGCAGATACGCAGTATTTT.